This T cell receptor beta chain was documented in a study of OX40 agonist ivuxolimab in advanced cancers. Study summary: Head and neck, renal cell, melanoma or hepatocellular carcinoma were the cancers that dose-escalation patients had.

Study-level findings and limits: Antigen targets of the expanded peripheral T cells went undetermined. In the 0.1 to 3.0 mg/kg range, CD4+ and CD8+ blood T cells had expanded clonally by week 6. Several nonresponders also turned out to have low normalized T-cell clonal expansion.

As regards this clone: What it recognizes is unknown.

Assay used: immunoSEQ multiplex PCR; TCRdb lists only in-frame clones, some missing. The repertoire holds about 48,000 clones, with roughly 83% as singletons. The V gene lost 3 bases and the J gene lost 2 bases, with 7 bases spanning the gap. The CDR3 has 13 amino acids. Germline V lookup: CDR1 KGHSH, CDR2 LQKENI. The chain carries TRBV18 and TRBJ2-5; D ambiguous. Sample: CD4+ or CD8+ T cells sorted from blood, taken in a trial of the OX40 agonist ivuxolimab. The clonotype originates from an adult with an advanced solid tumor such as melanoma, head and neck, liver or kidney cancer. The CDR3 nucleotides are TGTGCCAGCTCACCGAAAGCACAAGAGACCCAGTACTTC. Its translation is CASSPKAQETQYF. The full variable domain, rest sourced from reference TRBV18 and TRBJ2-5, is NAGVMQNPRHLVRRRGQEARLRCSPMKGHSHVYWYRQLPEEGLKFMVYLQKENIIDESGMPKERFSAEFPKEGPSILRIQQVVRGDSAAYFCASSPKAQETQYFGPGTRLLVL.